This TCR beta chain was recorded in a study of cytomegalovirus exposure and HLA in healthy donors. Trimming cost V 6 bases and J 3 bases, with 14 bases left between them. This CDR3 contains 14 residues. Germline V gene lookup returns CDR1 SEHNR and CDR2 FQNEAQ (reference sequence). It was with 60 Vbeta and 13 Jbeta primers that the PCR ran. This table comes from immunoSEQ multiplex PCR, and its TCRdb copy is limited to in-frame clones, with some not included. The table for this sample gives 150,000 or so clones. The clonotype was recovered from a woman between 45 and 65 years old in good health and CMV-seronegative. The sample was PBMCs. This rearrangement joins TRBV7-9 to TRBJ1-2; D possibly corresponds to TRBD1 (5 bases). The CDR3 sequence: CASSRGSWDYGYTF. The CDR3 DNA is TGTGCCAGCAGTCGGGGGTCATGGGACTATGGCTACACCTTC.